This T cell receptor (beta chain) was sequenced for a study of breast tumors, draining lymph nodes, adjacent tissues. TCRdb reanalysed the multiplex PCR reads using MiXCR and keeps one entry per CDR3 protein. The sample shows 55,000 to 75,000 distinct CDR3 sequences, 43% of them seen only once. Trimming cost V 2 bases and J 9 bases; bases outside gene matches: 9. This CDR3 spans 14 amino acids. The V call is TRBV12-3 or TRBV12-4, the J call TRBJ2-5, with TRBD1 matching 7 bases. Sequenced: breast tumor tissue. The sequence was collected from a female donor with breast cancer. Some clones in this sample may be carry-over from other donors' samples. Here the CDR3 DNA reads TGTGCCAGCAGTTTATGGGACAGCAATCAGCCCCAGTACTTC. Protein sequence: CASSLWDSNQPQYF.